This is a list of T cell receptor beta chains from one sample in a study of T cell clones after liver transplantation. Assay used: immunoSEQ multiplex PCR; TCRdb lists only in-frame clones, some missing. The sample shows roughly 120,000 clones, 90% of them seen only once. The material sequenced was CD4+ T cells from blood, taken 12 months after liver transplant. The receptors stem from a human patient who received a liver transplant. Part of the T cell pool may stem from the graft donor. The CDR3 runs from the conserved cysteine through the conserved F or W. A D gene is named only where the DNA matches it firmly. Only part of the rows carry a size: once, few, many, or a class if the clone is expanded.

>NA|TRBJ2-7|TRBV30|TRBD1|12
TGTGCCTGGACCCGACAGGGTTACGAGCAGTACTTC
CAWTRQGYEQYF
>NA|TRBJ2-2|TRBV6-6|NA|11
TGTGCCAGCAGTTACGGCGGGGAGCTGTTTTTT
CASSYGGELFF
>NA|TRBJ1-2|TRBV5-4|NA|15
TGTGCCAGCAGCTTGGCCCGGGAGGGTGGGTATGGCTACACCTTC
CASSLAREGGYGYTF
>NA|TRBJ2-7|TRBV7-2|TRBD1|14
TGTGCCAGCAGCCTCTCGACAGGGGGGTACGAGCAGTACTTC
CASSLSTGGYEQYF
>NA|TRBJ1-2|TRBV28|TRBD1|13
TGTGCAGCCCAGGGACAGACAATCTATGGCTACACCTTC
CAAQGQTIYGYTF
>NA|TRBJ1-2|TRBV10-1|NA|14
TGCGCCAGCAGTGAGTTCCCCACAGGATCTTGCTACACCTTC
CASSEFPTGSCYTF
>NA|TRBJ2-2|TRBV10-3|NA|15
TGTGCCATCAGTAGGGACACCACGAACACCGGGGAGCTGTTTTTT
CAISRDTTNTGELFF
>NA|TRBJ1-3|TRBV28|NA|15
TGTGCCCTCATACGGGGTCGAAACTCTGGAAACACCATATATTTT
CALIRGRNSGNTIYF
>NA|TRBJ2-7|TRBV11-2|NA|11
TGTGCCAGCAGCTACTTGGACGAGCAGTACTTC
CASSYLDEQYF
>NA|TRBJ2-7|TRBV19|NA|15
TGTGCCAGTAGTATGGGAGGGGGCGTCTCCTACGAGCAGTACTTC
CASSMGGGVSYEQYF
>NA|TRBJ1-1|TRBV18|TRBD1|16
TGTGCCAGCTCGCCGATTACAGGGGGGAAGAACACTGAAGCTTTCTTT
CASSPITGGKNTEAFF
>once|TRBJ1-1|TRBV11-2|TRBD1|14
TGTGCCAGCAGCTCCCGGACAGGGGGCACTGAAGCTTTCTTT
CASSSRTGGTEAFF
>once|TRBJ2-3|TRBV2|NA|14
TGTGCCAGCCCGGCTGGGCGGGACTCAGATACGCAGTATTTT
CASPAGRDSDTQYF
>NA|TRBJ1-2|TRBV28|NA|13
TGTGCCAGCAGTTTACTGGCGCCCTATGGCTACACCTTC
CASSLLAPYGYTF
>once|TRBJ2-5|TRBV7-2|NA|11
TGTGCCAGCAGCTTCCGGGAGACCCAGTACTTC
CASSFRETQYF
>NA|TRBJ1-1|TRBV5-4|NA|12
TGTGCCATACACGGACTGGGCACTGAAGCTTTCTTT
CAIHGLGTEAFF
>NA|TRBJ1-2|TRBV28|NA|14
TGTGCCAGCAGTACCGGAGGACAGATCTATGGCTACACCTTC
CASSTGGQIYGYTF